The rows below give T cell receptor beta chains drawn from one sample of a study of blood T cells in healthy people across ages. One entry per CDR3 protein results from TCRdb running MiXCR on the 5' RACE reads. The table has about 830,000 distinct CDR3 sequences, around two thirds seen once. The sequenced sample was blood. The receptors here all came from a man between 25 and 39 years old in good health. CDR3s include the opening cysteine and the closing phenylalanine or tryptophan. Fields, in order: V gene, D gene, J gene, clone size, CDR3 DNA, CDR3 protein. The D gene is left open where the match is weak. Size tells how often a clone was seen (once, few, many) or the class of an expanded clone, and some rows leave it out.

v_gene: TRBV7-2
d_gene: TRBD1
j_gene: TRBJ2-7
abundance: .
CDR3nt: TGTGCCAGCAGCTTGACTCAGGGGGTGATCATGTCGGATGAGCAGTACTTC
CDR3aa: CASSLTQGVIMSDEQYF

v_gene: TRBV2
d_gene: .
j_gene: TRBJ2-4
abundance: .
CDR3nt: TGTGCCAGCGTTTCCTCTGAGGGGGGCCATATAGGGAACATTCAGTACTTC
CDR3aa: CASVSSEGGHIGNIQYF

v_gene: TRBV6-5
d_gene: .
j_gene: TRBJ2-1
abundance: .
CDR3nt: TGTGCCAGCAGGTATACCCAGGGGCGTCAGTTCTTC
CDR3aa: CASRYTQGRQFF

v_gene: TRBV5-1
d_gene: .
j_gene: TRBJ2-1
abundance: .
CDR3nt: TGCGCCAGCAGCTTGGAGGAGGGCCATGAGCAGTTCTTC
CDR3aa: CASSLEEGHEQFF

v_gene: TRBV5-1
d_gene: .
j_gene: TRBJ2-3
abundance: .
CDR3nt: TGCGCCAGCAGCACAGTCCCTAGTTTTGGAGATACGCAGTATTTT
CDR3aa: CASSTVPSFGDTQYF

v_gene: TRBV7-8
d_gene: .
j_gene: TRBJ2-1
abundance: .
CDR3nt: TGTGCCAGCAGCTTCCTCATTTCCCAGGGCGGTGAGCAGTTCTTC
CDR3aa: CASSFLISQGGEQFF

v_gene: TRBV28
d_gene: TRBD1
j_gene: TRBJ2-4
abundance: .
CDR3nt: TGTGCCAGCAGGGCGACAGGGACCAAAAACATTCAGTACTTC
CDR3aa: CASRATGTKNIQYF

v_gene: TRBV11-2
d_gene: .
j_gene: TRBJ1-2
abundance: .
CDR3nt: TGTGCCAGCAGCTTAGATGGGGCAGGGGCCTTTAACTATGGCTACACCTTC
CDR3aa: CASSLDGAGAFNYGYTF

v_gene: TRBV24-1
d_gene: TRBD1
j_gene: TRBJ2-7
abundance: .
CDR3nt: TGTGCCACCAGTGACTTCAGGGGGTACGAGCAGTACTTC
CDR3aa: CATSDFRGYEQYF

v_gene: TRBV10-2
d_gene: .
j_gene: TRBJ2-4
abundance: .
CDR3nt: TGCGCCAGCAGTGAGCGGGACACCCACGGGGACATTCAGTACTTC
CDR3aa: CASSERDTHGDIQYF

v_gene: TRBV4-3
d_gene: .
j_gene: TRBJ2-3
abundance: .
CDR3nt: TGCGCCAGCAGCCGGGAGCCGACGGGACATACGCAGTATTTT
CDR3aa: CASSREPTGHTQYF

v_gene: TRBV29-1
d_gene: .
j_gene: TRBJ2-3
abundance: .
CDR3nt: TGCAGCGTTGATCAGGGAATGGATACGCAGTATTTT
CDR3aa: CSVDQGMDTQYF

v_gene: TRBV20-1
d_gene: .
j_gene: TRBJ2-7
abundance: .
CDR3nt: TGCAGTGCTAGTGGGCGCTCCTACGAGCAGTACTTC
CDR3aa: CSASGRSYEQYF

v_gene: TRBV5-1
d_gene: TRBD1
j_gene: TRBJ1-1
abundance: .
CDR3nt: TGCGCCAGCAGCGCAGGGGGAGTGAACACTGAAGCTTTCTTT
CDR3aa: CASSAGGVNTEAFF

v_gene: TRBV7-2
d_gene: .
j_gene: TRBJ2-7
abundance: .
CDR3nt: TGTGCCAGCAGTTTGGCTAGCACCTACGAGCAGTACTTC
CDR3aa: CASSLASTYEQYF

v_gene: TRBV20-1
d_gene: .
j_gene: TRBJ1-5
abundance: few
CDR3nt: TGCAGTGCTAGACATAGCAATCAGCCCCAGCATTTT
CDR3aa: CSARHSNQPQHF

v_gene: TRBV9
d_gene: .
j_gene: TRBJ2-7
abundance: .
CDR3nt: TGTGCCAGCAGCCCAAGATGGGCCAACGACGAGCAGTACTTC
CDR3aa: CASSPRWANDEQYF

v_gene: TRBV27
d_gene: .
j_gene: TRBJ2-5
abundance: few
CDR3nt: TGTGCCAGCAGTTTTGGTAGGAGTTTCCGTCCGTACTTC
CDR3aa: CASSFGRSFRPYF

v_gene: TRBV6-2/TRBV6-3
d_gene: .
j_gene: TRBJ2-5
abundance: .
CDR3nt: TGTGCCAGCAGTCACGTTCCCCAAGAGACCCAGTACTTC
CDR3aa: CASSHVPQETQYF

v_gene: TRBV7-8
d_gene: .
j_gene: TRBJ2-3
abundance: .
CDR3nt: TGTGCCAGCAGCTCTTCTAGCGCCCTCGGTACGCAGTATTTT
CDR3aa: CASSSSSALGTQYF

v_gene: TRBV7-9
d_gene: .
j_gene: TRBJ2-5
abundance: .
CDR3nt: TGTGCCAGCAGCCGAGACCTAGATGCAGGTGAGCAGTACTTC
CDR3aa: CASSRDLDAGEQYF

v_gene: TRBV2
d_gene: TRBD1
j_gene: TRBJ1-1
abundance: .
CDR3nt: TGTGCCAGCAGTTTGGGACAGGGGGTTAATGGTGAAGCTTTCTTT
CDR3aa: CASSLGQGVNGEAFF

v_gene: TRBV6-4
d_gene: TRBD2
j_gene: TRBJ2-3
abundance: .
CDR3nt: TGTGCCAGCAGTATTGGGACTAGCGGGGCAAATACGCAGTATTTT
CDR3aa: CASSIGTSGANTQYF

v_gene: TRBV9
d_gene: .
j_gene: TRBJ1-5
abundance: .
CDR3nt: TGTGCCAGCAGCGGTCCTTATAGCAATCAGCCCCAGCATTTT
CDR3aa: CASSGPYSNQPQHF

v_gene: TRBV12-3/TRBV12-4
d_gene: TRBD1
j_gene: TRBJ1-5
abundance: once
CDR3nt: TGTGCCAGCAGTCAGGACAGGGAAGGGCAGCCCCAGCATTTT
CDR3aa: CASSQDREGQPQHF

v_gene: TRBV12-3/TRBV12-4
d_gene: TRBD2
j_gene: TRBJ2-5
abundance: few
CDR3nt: TGTGCCAGCAGGACTAGCGGGGGGGCCCTGGAGACCCAGTACTTC
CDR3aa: CASRTSGGALETQYF

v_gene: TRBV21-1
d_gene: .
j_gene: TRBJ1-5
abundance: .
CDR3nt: TGTGCCAGCAGCAAAGATCGCAGGGATAGCAATCAGCCCCAGCATTTT
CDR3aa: CASSKDRRDSNQPQHF

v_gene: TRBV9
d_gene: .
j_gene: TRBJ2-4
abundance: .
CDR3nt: TGTGCCAGCAGCGTAAACGGGGGGCTGGGAAACATTCAGTACTTC
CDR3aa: CASSVNGGLGNIQYF

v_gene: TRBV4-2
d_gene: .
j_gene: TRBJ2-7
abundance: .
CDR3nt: TGTGCCAGCAGCCAAGATTGGGGGAACGAGCAGTACTTC
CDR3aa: CASSQDWGNEQYF

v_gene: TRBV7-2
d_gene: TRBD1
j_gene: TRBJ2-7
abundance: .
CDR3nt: TGTGCCAGCAGCTTAGGGACAGGGATAGTCTACGAGCAGTACTTC
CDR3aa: CASSLGTGIVYEQYF

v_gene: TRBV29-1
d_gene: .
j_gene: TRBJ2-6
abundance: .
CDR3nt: TGCAGCGTTGAAGACGGGCCTTACTCTGGGGCCAACGTCCTGACTTTC
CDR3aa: CSVEDGPYSGANVLTF

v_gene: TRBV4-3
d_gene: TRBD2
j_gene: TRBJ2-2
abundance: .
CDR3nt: TGCGCCAGCAGCCAAGACTGGCGGGGGGGCGACACCGGGGAGCTGTTTTTT
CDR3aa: CASSQDWRGGDTGELFF

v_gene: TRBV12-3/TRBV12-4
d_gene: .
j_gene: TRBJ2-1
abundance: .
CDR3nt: TGTGCCAGCAAAATTCGGAGCTCCTACAATGAGCAGTTCTTC
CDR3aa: CASKIRSSYNEQFF

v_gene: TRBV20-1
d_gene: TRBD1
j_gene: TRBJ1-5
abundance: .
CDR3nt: TGCAGTGTTAGAGCTGGGGGACAGACCAATCAGCCCCAGCATTTT
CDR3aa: CSVRAGGQTNQPQHF

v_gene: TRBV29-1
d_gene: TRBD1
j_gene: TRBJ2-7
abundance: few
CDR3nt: TGCAGCGTTGGGACAGGTGATGGCGAGCAGTACTTC
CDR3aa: CSVGTGDGEQYF

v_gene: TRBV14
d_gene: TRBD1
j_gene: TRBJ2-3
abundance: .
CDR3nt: TGTGCCAGCAGCCCCCTGACAGGGTCTAGCACAGATACGCAGTATTTT
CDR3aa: CASSPLTGSSTDTQYF

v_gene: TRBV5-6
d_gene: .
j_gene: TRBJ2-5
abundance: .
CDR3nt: TGTGCCAGCAGCTTGCCTCGACACTCTTACCAAGAGACCCAGTACTTC
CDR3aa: CASSLPRHSYQETQYF

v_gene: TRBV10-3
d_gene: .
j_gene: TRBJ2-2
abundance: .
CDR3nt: TGTGCCATCAGTGAGTCGGCGGCTAGCGTGCGCACCGGGGAGCTGTTTTTT
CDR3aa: CAISESAASVRTGELFF

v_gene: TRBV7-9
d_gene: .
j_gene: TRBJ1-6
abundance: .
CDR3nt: TGTGCCAGCACCGAGACAGAGAATAATTCACCCCTCCACTTT
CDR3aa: CASTETENNSPLHF

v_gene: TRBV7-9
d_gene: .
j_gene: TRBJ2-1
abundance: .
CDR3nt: TGTGCCAGCAGCCGCGGAGTCAGTGAGCAGTTCTTC
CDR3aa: CASSRGVSEQFF

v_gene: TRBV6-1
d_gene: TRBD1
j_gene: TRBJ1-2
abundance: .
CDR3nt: TGTGCCAGCAATGGGGACAGGATTGATGGCTACACCTTC
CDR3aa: CASNGDRIDGYTF